A selection of T cell receptor beta chains follows, all from one sample in a study of post-analysis software for immune sequencing data. TCRdb recomputed calls from the PCR reads with MiXCR, one row per CDR3 protein. The sample shows about 430,000 distinct CDR3 sequences, roughly 40% of them seen only once. Sequencing was performed on blood. Receptors were obtained from a girl aged 2 to 10 with multiple sclerosis. Each CDR3 is given with its conserved first and last residue. Fields, in order: J gene, D gene, V gene, clone size, CDR3 DNA, CDR3 protein. D genes are given only for firm matches. Rows give clone size only sometimes, using once, few, many, or a class for an expanded clone.

J: TRBJ1-5; D: NA; V: TRBV28; size: few; DNA: TGTGCCAGCAGTCCCCCGAACTATAGCAATCAGCCCCAGCATTTT; CDR3: CASSPPNYSNQPQHF
J: TRBJ1-5; D: TRBD1; V: TRBV6-5; size: NA; DNA: TGTGCCAGCAGTTACCCCGGGACAGGACTATCTCAGCCCCAGCATTTT; CDR3: CASSYPGTGLSQPQHF
J: TRBJ2-3; D: TRBD1; V: TRBV20-1; size: few; DNA: TGCAGTGCTCCACTCGACAGGGGGCGAAGGGCAGATACGCAGTATTTT; CDR3: CSAPLDRGRRADTQYF
J: TRBJ2-5; D: NA; V: TRBV20-1; size: few; DNA: TGCAGTGCTAGGGGCACCAGAACTAGGGAGACCCAGTACTTC; CDR3: CSARGTRTRETQYF
J: TRBJ2-3; D: TRBD2; V: TRBV20-1; size: many; DNA: TGCAGTGCTAGTCGGCGGGAGGTGGGCACAGATACGCAGTATTTT; CDR3: CSASRREVGTDTQYF
J: TRBJ2-1; D: NA; V: TRBV7-9; size: NA; DNA: TGTGCCAGCAGCTTAGAAGGGATTAATGAGCAGTTCTTC; CDR3: CASSLEGINEQFF
J: TRBJ2-6; D: TRBD2; V: TRBV27; size: NA; DNA: TGTGCCAGCAGTAACTTGTCCCTAGCGGGGGGGCCTGGGGCCAACGTCCTGACTTTC; CDR3: CASSNLSLAGGPGANVLTF
J: TRBJ1-6; D: NA; V: TRBV5-1; size: few; DNA: TGCGCCAGCAGCTTGGCCAATGGGGCACCCCTCCACTTT; CDR3: CASSLANGAPLHF
J: TRBJ1-2; D: NA; V: TRBV20-1; size: NA; DNA: TGCAGTGCGATCAAACCGGGACACGGTTTCTACACCTTC; CDR3: CSAIKPGHGFYTF
J: TRBJ2-3; D: NA; V: TRBV12-3/TRBV12-4; size: NA; DNA: TGTGCCAGCAGTCCTTCGGTTAGCACAGATACGCAGTATTTT; CDR3: CASSPSVSTDTQYF